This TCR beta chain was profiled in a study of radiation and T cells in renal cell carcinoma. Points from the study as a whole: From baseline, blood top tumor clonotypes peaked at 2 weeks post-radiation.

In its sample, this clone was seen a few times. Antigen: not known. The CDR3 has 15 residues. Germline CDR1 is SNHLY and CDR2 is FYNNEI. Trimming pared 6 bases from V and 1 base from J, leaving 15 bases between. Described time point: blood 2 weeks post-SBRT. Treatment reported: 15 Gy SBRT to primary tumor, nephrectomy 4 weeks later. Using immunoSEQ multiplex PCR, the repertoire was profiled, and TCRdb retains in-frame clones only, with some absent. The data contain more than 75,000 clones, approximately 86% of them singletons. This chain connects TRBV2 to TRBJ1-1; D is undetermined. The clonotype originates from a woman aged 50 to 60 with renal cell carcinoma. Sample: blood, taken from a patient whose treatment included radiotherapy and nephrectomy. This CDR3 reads CASSLTWTGNTEAFF. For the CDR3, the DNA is TGTGCCAGCAGCTTAACCTGGACGGGGAACACTGAAGCTTTCTTT.